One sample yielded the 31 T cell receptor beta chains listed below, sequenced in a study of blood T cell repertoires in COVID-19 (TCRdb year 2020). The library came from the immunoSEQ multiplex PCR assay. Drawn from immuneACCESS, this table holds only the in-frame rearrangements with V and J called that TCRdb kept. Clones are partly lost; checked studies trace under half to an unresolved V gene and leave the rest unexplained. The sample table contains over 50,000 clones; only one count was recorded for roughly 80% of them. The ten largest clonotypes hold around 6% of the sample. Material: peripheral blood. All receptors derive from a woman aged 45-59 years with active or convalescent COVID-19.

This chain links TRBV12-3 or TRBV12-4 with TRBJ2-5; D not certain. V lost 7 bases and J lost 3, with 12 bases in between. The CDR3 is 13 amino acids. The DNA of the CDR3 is TGTGCCAGCACCCTGGGTCGGGAAGAGACCCAGTACTTC. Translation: CASTLGREETQYF.

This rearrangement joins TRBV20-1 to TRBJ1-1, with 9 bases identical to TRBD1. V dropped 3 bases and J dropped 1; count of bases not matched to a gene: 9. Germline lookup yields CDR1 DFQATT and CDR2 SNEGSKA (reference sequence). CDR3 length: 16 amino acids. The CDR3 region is CSASNRGRRRNTEAFF. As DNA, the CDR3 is TGCAGTGCTAGTAACAGGGGGCGTCGTCGGAACACTGAAGCTTTCTTT.

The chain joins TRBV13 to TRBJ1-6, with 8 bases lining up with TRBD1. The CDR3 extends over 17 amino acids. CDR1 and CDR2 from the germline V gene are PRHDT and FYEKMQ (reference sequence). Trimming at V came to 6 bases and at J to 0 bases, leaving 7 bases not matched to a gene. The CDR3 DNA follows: TGTGCCAGCAGTACTCGGACAGGGAGCTCCTATAATTCACCCCTCCACTTT. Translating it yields CASSTRTGSSYNSPLHF.

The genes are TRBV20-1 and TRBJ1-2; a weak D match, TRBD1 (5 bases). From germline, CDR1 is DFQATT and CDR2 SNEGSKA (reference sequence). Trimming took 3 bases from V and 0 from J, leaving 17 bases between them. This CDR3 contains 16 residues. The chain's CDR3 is CSASDPGGVPNYGYTF. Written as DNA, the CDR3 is TGCAGTGCTAGTGACCCCGGGGGGGTACCTAACTATGGCTACACCTTC.

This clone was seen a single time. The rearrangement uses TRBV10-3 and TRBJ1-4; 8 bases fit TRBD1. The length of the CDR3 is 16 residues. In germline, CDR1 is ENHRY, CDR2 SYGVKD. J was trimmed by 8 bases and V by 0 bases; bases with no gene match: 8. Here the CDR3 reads CAISESGQGTGEKLFF. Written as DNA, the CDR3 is TGTGCCATCAGTGAGTCTGGACAGGGAACAGGAGAAAAACTGTTTTTT.

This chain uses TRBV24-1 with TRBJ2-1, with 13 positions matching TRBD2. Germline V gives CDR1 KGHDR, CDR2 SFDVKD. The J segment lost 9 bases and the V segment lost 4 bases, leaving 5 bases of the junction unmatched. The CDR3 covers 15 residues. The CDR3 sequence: CATSDAGLAGVEQFF. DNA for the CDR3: TGTGCCACCAGTGACGCTGGACTAGCGGGAGTTGAGCAGTTCTTC.

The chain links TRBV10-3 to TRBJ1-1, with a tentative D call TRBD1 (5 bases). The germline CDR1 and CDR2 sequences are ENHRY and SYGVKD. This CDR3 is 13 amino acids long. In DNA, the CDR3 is TGTGCAGCTGTTGGGACTGCCAACACTGAAGCTTTCTTT. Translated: CAAVGTANTEAFF.

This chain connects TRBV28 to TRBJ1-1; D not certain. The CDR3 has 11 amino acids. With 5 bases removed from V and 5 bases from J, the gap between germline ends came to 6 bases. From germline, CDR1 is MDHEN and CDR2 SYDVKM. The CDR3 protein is CASSRRTEAFF. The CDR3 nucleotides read TGTGCCAGCAGTAGGCGGACTGAAGCTTTCTTT. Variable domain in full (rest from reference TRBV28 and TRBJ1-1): DVKVTQSSRYLVKRTGEKVFLECVQDMDHENMFWYRQDPGLGLRLIYFSYDVKMKEKGDIPEGYSVSREKKERFSLILESASTNQTSMYLCASSRRTEAFFGQGTRLTVV.

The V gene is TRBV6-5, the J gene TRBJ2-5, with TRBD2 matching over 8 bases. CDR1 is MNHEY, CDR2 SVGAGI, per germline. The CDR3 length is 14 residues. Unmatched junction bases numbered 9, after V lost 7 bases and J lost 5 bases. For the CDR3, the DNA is TGTGCCAGCAAACCGGGACTAGAGGGGGAGACCCAGTACTTC. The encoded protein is CASKPGLEGETQYF.

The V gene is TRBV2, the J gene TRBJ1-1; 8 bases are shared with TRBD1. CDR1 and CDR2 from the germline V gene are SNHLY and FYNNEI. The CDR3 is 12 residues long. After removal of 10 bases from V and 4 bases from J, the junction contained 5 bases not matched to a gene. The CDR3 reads CATGGDSTEAFF. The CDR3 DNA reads TGTGCCACAGGGGGCGACAGCACTGAAGCTTTCTTT. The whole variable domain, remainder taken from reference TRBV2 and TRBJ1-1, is EPEVTQTPSHQVTQMGQEVILRCVPISNHLYFYWYRQILGQKVEFLVSFYNNEISEKSEIFDDQFSVERPDGSNFTLKIRSTKLEDSAMYFCATGGDSTEAFFGQGTRLTVV.

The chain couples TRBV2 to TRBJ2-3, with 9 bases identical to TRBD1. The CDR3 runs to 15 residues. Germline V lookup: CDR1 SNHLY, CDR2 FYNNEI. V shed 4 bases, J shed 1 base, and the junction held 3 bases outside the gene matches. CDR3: CASSVRTGGTDTQYF. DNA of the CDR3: TGTGCCAGCAGTGTCCGGACAGGGGGCACAGATACGCAGTATTTT. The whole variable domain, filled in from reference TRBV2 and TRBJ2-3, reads EPEVTQTPSHQVTQMGQEVILRCVPISNHLYFYWYRQILGQKVEFLVSFYNNEISEKSEIFDDQFSVERPDGSNFTLKIRSTKLEDSAMYFCASSVRTGGTDTQYFGPGTRLTVL.

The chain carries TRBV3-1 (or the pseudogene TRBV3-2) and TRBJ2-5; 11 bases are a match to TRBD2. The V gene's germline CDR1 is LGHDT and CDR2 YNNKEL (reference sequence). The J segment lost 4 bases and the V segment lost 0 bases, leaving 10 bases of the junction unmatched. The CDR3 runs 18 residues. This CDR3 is CASSQDRLAGGLGETQYF. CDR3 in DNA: TGTGCCAGCAGCCAAGATCGGCTAGCGGGAGGTCTGGGAGAGACCCAGTACTTC.

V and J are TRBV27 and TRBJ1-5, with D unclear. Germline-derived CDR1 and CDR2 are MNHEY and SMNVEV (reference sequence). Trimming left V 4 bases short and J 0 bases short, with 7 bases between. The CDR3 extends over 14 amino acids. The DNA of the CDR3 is TGTGCCAGCAGTTCCTCACTTAGCAATCAGCCCCAGCATTTT. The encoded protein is CASSSSLSNQPQHF.

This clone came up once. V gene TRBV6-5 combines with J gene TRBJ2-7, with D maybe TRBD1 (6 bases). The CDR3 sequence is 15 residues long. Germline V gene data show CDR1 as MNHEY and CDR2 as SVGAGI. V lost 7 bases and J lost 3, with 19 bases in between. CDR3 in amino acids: CASTIYGDNYYEQYF. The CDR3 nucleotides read TGTGCCAGCACCATTTACGGGGACAACTACTACGAGCAGTACTTC.

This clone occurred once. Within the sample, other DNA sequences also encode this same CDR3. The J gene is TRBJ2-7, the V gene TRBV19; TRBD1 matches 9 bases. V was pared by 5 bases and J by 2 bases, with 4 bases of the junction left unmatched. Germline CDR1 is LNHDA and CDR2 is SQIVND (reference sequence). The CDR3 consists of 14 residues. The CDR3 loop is CASSLGQGTYEQYF. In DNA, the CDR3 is TGTGCCAGTAGTCTAGGACAGGGGACCTACGAGCAGTACTTC.

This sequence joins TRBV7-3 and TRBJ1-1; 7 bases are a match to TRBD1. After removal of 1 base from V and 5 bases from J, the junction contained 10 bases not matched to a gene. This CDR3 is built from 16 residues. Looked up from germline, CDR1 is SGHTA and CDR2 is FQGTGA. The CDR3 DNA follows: TGTGCCAGCAGCTTAATTGATCTCAGGGGGAATACTGAAGCTTTCTTT. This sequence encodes CASSLIDLRGNTEAFF.

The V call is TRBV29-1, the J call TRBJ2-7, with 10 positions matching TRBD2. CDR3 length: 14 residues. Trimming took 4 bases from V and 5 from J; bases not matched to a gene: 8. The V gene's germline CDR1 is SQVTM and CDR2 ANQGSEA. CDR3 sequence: CSVAELAGNHEQYF. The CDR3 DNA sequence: TGCAGCGTTGCCGAACTAGCGGGAAACCACGAGCAGTACTTC.

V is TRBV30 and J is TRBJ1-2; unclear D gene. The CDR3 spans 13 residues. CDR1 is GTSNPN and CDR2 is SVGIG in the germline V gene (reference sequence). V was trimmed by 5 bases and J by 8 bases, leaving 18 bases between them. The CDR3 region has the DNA TGTGCCTGGCATCACAATTATCAGGAAGGCTACACCTTC. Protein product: CAWHHNYQEGYTF. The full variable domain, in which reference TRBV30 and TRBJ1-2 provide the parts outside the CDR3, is SQTIHQWPATLVQPVGSPLSLECTVEGTSNPNLYWYRQAAGRGLQLLFYSVGIGQISSEVPQNLSASRPQDRQFILSSKKLLLSDSGFYLCAWHHNYQEGYTFGSGTRLTVV.

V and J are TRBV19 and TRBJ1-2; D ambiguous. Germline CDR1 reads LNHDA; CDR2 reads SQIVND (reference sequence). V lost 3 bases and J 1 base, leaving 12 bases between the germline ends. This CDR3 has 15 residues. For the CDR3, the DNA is TGTGCCAGTAGTATGTCGGGGAGCGGTAACTATGGCTACACCTTC. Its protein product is CASSMSGSGNYGYTF.

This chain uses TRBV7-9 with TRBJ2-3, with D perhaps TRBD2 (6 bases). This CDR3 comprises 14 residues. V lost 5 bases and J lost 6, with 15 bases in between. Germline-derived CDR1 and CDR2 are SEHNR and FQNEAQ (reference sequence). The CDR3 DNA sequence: TGTGCCAGCAGCCCTCGGGGGACTGGCGATACGCAGTATTTT. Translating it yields CASSPRGTGDTQYF.

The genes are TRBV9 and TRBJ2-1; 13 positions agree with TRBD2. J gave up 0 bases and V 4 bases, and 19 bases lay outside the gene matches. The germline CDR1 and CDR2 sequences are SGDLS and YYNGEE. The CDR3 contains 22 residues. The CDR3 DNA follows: TGTGCCAGCAGCCACTACTGGTCCTACGGGACTAGCGGGGAAAGCTCCTACAATGAGCAGTTCTTC. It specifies CASSHYWSYGTSGESSYNEQFF. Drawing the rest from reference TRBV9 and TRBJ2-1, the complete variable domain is DSGVTQTPKHLITATGQRVTLRCSPRSGDLSVYWYQQSLDQGLQFLIQYYNGEERAKGNILERFSAQQFPDLHSELNLSSLELGDSALYFCASSHYWSYGTSGESSYNEQFFGPGTRLTVL.

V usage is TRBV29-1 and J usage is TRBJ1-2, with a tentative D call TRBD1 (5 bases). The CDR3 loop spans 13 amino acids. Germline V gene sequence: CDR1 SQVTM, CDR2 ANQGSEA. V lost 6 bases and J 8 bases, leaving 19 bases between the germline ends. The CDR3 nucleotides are TGCAGCGTCTCCCTTGGGGGAGGCGACGGCTACACCTTC. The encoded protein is CSVSLGGGDGYTF. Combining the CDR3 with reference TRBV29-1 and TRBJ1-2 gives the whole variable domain SAVISQKPSRDICQRGTSLTIQCQVDSQVTMMFWYRQQPGQSLTLIATANQGSEATYESGFVIDKFPISRPNLTFSTLTVSNMSPEDSSIYLCSVSLGGGDGYTFGSGTRLTVV.

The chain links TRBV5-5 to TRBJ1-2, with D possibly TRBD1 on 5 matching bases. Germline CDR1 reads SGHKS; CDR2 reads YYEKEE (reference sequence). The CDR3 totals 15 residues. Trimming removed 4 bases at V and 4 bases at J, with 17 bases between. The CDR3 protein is CASSHNPQDGYGYTF. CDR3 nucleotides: TGTGCCAGCAGCCACAACCCACAGGACGGCTATGGCTACACCTTC.

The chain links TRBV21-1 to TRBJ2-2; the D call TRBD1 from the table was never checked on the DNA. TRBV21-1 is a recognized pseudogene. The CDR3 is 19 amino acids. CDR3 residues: CASSKSGTGPPWNTGELFF. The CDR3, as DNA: TGTGCCAGCAGCAAATCGGGGACAGGGCCCCCCTGGAACACCGGGGAGCTGTTTTTT.

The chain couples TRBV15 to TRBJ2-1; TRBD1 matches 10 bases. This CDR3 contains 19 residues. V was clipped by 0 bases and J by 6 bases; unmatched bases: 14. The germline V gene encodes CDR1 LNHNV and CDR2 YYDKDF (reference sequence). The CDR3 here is CATSREVIFWTGGGNEQFF. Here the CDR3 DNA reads TGTGCCACCAGCAGAGAAGTGATATTTTGGACAGGGGGAGGCAATGAGCAGTTCTTC.

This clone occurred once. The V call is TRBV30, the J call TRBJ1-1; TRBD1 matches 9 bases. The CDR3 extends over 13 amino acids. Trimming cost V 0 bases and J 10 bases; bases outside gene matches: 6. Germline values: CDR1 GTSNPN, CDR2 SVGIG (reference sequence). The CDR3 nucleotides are TGTGCCTGGAGTGTTGGGACAGGGCCGGCAGCTTTCTTT. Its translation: CAWSVGTGPAAFF.

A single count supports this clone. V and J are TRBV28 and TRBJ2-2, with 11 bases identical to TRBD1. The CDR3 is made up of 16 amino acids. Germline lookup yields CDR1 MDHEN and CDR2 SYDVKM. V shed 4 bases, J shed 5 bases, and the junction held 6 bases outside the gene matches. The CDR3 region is CASSSWDRGDTGELFF. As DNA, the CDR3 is TGTGCCAGCAGTTCGTGGGACAGGGGGGATACCGGGGAGCTGTTTTTT.

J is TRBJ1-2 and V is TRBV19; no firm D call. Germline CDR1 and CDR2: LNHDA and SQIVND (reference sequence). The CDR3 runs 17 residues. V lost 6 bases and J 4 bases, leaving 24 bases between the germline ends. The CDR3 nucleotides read TGTGCCAGTAGCGTCAAGACCTCTCATCTAGTAGGCTATGGCTACACCTTC. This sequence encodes CASSVKTSHLVGYGYTF. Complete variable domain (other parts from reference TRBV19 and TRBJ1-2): DGGITQSPKYLFRKEGQNVTLSCEQNLNHDAMYWYRQDPGQGLRLIYYSQIVNDFQKGDIAEGYSVSREKKESFPLTVTSAQKNPTAFYLCASSVKTSHLVGYGYTFGSGTRLTVV.

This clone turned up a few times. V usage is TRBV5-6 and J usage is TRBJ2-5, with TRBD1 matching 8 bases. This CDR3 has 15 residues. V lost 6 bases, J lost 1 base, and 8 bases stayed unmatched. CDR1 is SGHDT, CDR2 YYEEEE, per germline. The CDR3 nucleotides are TGTGCCAGCACCATGGACAGGGAACCCCAAGAGACCCAGTACTTC. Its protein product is CASTMDREPQETQYF.

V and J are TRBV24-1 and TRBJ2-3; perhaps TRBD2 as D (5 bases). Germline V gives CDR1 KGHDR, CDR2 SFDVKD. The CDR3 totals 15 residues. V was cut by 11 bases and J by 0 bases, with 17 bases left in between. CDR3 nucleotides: TGTGCCATCTCCCACGAGACGGGGAGCACAGATACGCAGTATTTT. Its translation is CAISHETGSTDTQYF.

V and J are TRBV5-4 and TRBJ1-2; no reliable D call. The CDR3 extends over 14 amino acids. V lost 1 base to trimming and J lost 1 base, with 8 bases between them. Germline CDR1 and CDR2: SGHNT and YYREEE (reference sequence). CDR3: CASSLPGFNYGYTF. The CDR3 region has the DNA TGTGCCAGCAGCTTGCCGGGTTTTAACTATGGCTACACCTTC.